This TCR beta chain derives from a study of CD8 T cells in Susac syndrome. Random hexamers primed reverse transcription of 0.5 to 1 ug RNA. By means of immunoSEQ multiplex PCR, TCR beta CDR3 spanning 54 Vbeta and 13 Jbeta underwent amplification. Each CDR3 protein gets one entry after TCRdb re-called the immunoSEQ multiplex PCR reads with MiXCR. The sample holds about 180,000 distinct CDR3 sequences, approximately 96% seen once. The CDR3 runs 15 residues. The germline V gene has CDR1 DFQATT and CDR2 SNEGSKA (reference sequence). Trimming took 5 bases from V and 3 from J; bases not matched to a gene: 8.

This receptor was obtained from a human donor with multiple sclerosis. Input material: CD4+ T cells from PBMCs. The chain has TRBV20-1 and TRBJ1-1; 11 bases map to TRBD1. The CDR3 nucleotides read TGCAGTGCTTCTCCACGGGACAGGGGGGACACTGAAGCTTTCTTT. Translating it yields CSASPRDRGDTEAFF.